This TCR beta chain comes out of a study of T cell responses to AZD1222 COVID-19 vaccine. Whole-study results and caveats: Spike-specific TCRs gained breadth and depth after people received two AZD1222 doses. Of the AZD1222 recipients, only six were seropositive at baseline.

The assay was immunoSEQ multiplex PCR, and TCRdb's table has in-frame clones only and misses some. The data hold tens of thousands of clones, with roughly 90% observed a single time. Germline loops: CDR1 MNHEY, CDR2 SVGAGI. Trimming pared 2 bases from V and 10 bases from J, leaving 9 bases between. The length of the CDR3 is 12 residues. Points on this clone: As yet, its antigen is unknown.

The sample here was peripheral blood, taken 28 days after the second AZD1222 dose. V gene TRBV6-5 combines with J gene TRBJ2-1; D is undetermined. The clonotype was recovered from an adult who received the AZD1222 COVID-19 vaccine. The CDR3 sequence is CASSYVGREQFF. In nucleotides, the CDR3 is TGTGCCAGCAGTTACGTTGGCAGGGAGCAGTTCTTC.